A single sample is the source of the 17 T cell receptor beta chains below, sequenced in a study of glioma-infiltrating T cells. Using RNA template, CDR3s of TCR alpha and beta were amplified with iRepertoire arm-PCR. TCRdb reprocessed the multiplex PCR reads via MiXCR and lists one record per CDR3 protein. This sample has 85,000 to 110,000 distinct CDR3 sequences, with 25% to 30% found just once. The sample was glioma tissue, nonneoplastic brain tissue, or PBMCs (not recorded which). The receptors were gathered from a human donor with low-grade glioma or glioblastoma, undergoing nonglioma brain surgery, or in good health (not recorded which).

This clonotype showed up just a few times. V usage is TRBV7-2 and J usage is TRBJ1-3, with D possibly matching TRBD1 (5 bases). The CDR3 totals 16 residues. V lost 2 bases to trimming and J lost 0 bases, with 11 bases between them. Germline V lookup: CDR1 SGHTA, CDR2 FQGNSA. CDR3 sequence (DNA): TGTGCCAGCAGCTTATATCAGGGCATCTCTGGAAACACCATATATTTT. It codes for CASSLYQGISGNTIYF.

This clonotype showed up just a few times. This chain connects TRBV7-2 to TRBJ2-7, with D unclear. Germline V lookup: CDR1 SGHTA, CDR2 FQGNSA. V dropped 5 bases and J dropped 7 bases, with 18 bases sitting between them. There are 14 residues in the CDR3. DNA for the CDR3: TGTGCCAGCAGCCGTACGACCCAGCCAAGGGAGCAGTACTTC. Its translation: CASSRTTQPREQYF.

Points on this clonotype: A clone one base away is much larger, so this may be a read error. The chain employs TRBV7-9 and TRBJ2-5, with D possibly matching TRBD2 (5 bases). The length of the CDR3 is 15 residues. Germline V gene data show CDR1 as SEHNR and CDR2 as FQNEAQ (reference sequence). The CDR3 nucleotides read TGTGCACTCTCAGCCGGGGTAGCTTATCAAGAGACCCAGTACTTC. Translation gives CALSAGVAYQETQYF.

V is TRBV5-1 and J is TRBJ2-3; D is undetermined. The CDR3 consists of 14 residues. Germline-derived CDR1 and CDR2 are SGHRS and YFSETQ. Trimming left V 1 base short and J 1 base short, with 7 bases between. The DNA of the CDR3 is TGCGCCAGCAGCTTGTCGATCGGCACAGATACGCAGTATTTT. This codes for CASSLSIGTDTQYF.

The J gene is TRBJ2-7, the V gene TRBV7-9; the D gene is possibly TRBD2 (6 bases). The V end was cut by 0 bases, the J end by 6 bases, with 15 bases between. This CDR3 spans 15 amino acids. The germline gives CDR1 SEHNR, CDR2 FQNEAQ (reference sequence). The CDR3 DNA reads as TGTGCCAGCAGCTTAGCTGGAGGGAGGTCTACCGAGCAGTACTTC. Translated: CASSLAGGRSTEQYF.

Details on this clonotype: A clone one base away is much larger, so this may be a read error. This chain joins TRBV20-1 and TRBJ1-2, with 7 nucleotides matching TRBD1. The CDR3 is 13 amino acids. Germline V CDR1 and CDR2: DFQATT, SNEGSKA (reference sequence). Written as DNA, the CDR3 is TGCAGTGTCCCGACAGGGAGGGACTATTGCTACACCTTC. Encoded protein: CSVPTGRDYCYTF.

CDR3 protein: CASSLVLKDTQYF. The CDR3 DNA follows: TGTGCCAGCAGCTTAGTACTCAAAGATACGCAGTATTTT. The rearrangement uses TRBV7-6 and TRBJ2-3; no reliable D call. Germline assignment: CDR1 SGHVS and CDR2 FNYEAQ. The CDR3 consists of 13 residues. V was trimmed by 1 base and J by 5 bases, leaving 7 bases between them.

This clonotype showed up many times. In DNA form, the CDR3 reads TGTGCCAGCAGCCAAGAGTACGGGACTAGCGGCCTTGGGACCCAGTACTTC. Amino acid sequence: CASSQEYGTSGLGTQYF. The rearrangement joins TRBV3-1 to TRBJ2-5; 11 positions match TRBD2. The junction had 10 bases not matched to a gene; V was cut back by 0 bases and J by 7 bases. The germline V gene encodes CDR1 LGHDT and CDR2 YNNKEL (reference sequence). The CDR3 has 17 residues.

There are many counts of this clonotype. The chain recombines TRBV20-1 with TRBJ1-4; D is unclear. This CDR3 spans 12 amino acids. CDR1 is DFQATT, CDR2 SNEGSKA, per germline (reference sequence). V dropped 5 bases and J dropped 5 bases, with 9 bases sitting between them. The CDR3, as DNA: TGCAGTGCTCCTACAAGAAATGAAAAACTGTTTTTT. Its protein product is CSAPTRNEKLFF.

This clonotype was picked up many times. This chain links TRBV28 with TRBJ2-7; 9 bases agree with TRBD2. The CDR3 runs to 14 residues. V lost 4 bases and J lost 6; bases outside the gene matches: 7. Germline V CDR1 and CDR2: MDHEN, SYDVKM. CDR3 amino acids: CASSSPGTSREQYF. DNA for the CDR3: TGTGCCAGCAGTTCGCCCGGGACTAGCCGCGAGCAGTACTTC. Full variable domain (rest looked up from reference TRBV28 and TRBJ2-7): DVKVTQSSRYLVKRTGEKVFLECVQDMDHENMFWYRQDPGLGLRLIYFSYDVKMKEKGDIPEGYSVSREKKERFSLILESASTNQTSMYLCASSSPGTSREQYFGPGTRLTVT.

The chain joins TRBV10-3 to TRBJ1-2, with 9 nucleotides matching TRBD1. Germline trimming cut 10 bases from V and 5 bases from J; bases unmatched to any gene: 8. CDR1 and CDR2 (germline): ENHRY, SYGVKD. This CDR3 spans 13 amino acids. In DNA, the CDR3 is TGTGCCACCTTCCCCGGGACAGGGTATGGCTACACCTTC. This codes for CATFPGTGYGYTF.

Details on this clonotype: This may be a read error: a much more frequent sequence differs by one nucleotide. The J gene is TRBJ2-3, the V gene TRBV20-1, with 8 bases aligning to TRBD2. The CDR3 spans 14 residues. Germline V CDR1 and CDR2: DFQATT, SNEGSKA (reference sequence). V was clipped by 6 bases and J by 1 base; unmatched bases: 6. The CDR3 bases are TGCAGTGCCCTACGGGGGGGCTGCACAGATACGCAGTATTTT. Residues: CSALRGGCTDTQYF.

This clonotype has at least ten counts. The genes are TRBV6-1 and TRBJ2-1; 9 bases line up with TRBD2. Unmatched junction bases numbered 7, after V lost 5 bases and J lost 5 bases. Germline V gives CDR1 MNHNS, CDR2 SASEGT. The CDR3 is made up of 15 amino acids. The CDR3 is CASSLLAGFNNEQFF. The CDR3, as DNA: TGTGCCAGCAGTCTCCTAGCGGGGTTTAACAATGAGCAGTTCTTC.

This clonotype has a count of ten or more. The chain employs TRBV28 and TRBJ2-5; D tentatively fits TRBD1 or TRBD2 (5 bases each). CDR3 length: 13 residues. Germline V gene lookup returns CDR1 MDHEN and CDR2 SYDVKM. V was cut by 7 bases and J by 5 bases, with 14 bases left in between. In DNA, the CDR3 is TGTGCCAGCAAAAGGGGACCGGGGGAGACCCAGTACTTC. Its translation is CASKRGPGETQYF.

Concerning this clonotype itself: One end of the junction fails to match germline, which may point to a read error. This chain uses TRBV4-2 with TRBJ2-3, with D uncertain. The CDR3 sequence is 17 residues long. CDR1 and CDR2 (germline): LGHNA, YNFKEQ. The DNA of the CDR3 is TGTGCCAGCAGCCAAGGGAGTGGCAGCTCGAACACATATACGCAGTATTTT. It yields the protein CASSQGSGSSNTYTQYF.

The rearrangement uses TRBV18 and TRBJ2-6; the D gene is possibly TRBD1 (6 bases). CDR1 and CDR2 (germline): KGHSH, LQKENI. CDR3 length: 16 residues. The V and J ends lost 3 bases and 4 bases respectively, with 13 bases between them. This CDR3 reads CASSPLPGAGANVLTF. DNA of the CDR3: TGTGCCAGCTCACCCTTACCAGGGGCCGGGGCCAACGTCCTGACTTTC.

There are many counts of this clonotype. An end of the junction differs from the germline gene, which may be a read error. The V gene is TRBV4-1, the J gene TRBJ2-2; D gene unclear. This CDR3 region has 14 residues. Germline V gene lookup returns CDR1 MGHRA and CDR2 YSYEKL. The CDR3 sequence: CASSKDGRTGELFF. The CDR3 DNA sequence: TGCGCCAGCAGCAAAGATGGGCGAACCGGGGAGCTGTTTTTT.